Each of the 17 T cell receptor beta chains below was sequenced from the same sample in a study of T cell responses to AZD1222 COVID-19 vaccine. Clones were sequenced by immunoSEQ multiplex PCR, and TCRdb holds only the in-frame ones, with some missing. This table holds some 150,000 clones, about 87% found once. Sequencing used peripheral blood, obtained on day 0 of AZD1222 vaccination. Source of these receptors: an adult in good health.

The genes are TRBV28 and TRBJ2-1; TRBD2 aligns across 11 bases. J lost 7 bases, V lost 6 bases, and 11 bases had no gene match. Germline-derived CDR1 and CDR2 are MDHEN and SYDVKM. The CDR3 has 16 residues. CDR3 in amino acids: CASSPSLSGRVNEQFF. CDR3 nucleotide sequence: TGTGCCAGCAGCCCGAGCCTTAGCGGGAGGGTAAATGAGCAGTTCTTC.

V and J are TRBV4-2 and TRBJ2-3, with 8 bases that match TRBD2. V lost 0 bases, J lost 4 bases, and 6 bases stayed unmatched. Germline V gives CDR1 LGHNA, CDR2 YNFKEQ. This CDR3 spans 16 amino acids. The DNA for the CDR3 is TGTGCCAGCAGCCAAGAAGGAGCGGGAGTGGCAGATACGCAGTATTTT. Translated: CASSQEGAGVADTQYF.

The J gene is TRBJ2-7, the V gene TRBV27; TRBD2 matches at 8 bases. CDR1 is MNHEY and CDR2 is SMNVEV in the germline V gene (reference sequence). The trim removed 5 bases at V and 4 bases at J, leaving 7 bases unmatched. The CDR3 covers 14 residues. The CDR3 spells CASSPVAGPYEQYF. Here the CDR3 DNA reads TGTGCCAGCAGTCCGGTAGCGGGGCCATACGAGCAGTACTTC.

The V call is TRBV28, the J call TRBJ2-7, with 11 bases identical to TRBD1. Trimming took 7 bases from V and 4 from J; bases not matched to a gene: 9. In germline, CDR1 is MDHEN, CDR2 SYDVKM. The CDR3 is 15 residues long. This CDR3 is CASTSFRDRGYEQYF. The CDR3 DNA follows: TGTGCCAGCACGTCCTTCCGGGACAGGGGGTACGAGCAGTACTTC.

The rearrangement links TRBV5-1 to TRBJ2-5; TRBD2 aligns across 7 bases. Per the germline V gene, CDR1 is SGHRS and CDR2 is YFSETQ. With V trimmed by 4 bases and J by 1 base, 25 bases remained unmatched. The CDR3 length is 21 residues. This CDR3 reads CASSPGRGAPGPRGSQETQYF. The CDR3 DNA sequence: TGCGCCAGCAGCCCAGGGAGGGGAGCCCCAGGGCCCCGAGGGTCCCAAGAGACCCAGTACTTC.

The chain carries TRBV9 and TRBJ2-1; 11 bases are shared with TRBD2. The CDR3 extends over 14 amino acids. Germline loops: CDR1 SGDLS, CDR2 YYNGEE. V shed 4 bases, J shed 9 bases, and the junction held 6 bases outside the gene matches. The DNA of the CDR3 is TGTGCCAGCAGCATTAGCGGGAGGGGAGGTGAGCAGTTCTTC. Amino acid sequence: CASSISGRGGEQFF.

This chain links TRBV5-4 with TRBJ2-7; D may be TRBD1 or TRBD2 (5 bases each). This CDR3 is built from 14 residues. The V and J ends lost 4 bases and 1 base respectively, with 12 bases between them. Germline lookup yields CDR1 SGHNT and CDR2 YYREEE (reference sequence). CDR3 DNA sequence: TGTGCCAGCAGCCGGGACGAGCGATCCTACGAGCAGTACTTC. Translating gives CASSRDERSYEQYF.

The table lists this clone with a few counts. This sequence joins TRBV11-3 and TRBJ2-1; TRBD2 matches at 10 bases. V shed 3 bases, J shed 6 bases, and the junction held 11 bases outside the gene matches. This CDR3 has 17 amino acids. The germline V gene encodes CDR1 SGHNT and CDR2 YENEEA. CDR3 region: CASSFWVPSGGPNEQFF. The CDR3, as DNA: TGTGCCAGCAGCTTTTGGGTCCCTAGCGGGGGTCCCAATGAGCAGTTCTTC.

V and J are TRBV6-2 or TRBV6-3 and TRBJ2-1; tentative D call: TRBD2 (7 bases). The CDR3 length is 15 residues. V was cut by 6 bases and J by 5 bases, with 17 bases left in between. Germline V gene data show CDR1 as MNHEY and CDR2 as SVGEGT. The DNA for the CDR3 is TGTGCCAGCAGCGGATGGGAGGGGGAGAACAATGAGCAGTTCTTC. It is translated as CASSGWEGENNEQFF.

The CDR3 sequence: CASSLGAGTSRPGELFF. The CDR3 nucleotides are TGTGCCAGCAGCTTAGGTGCCGGGACTAGTCGTCCCGGGGAGCTGTTTTTT. The chain employs TRBV7-2 and TRBJ2-2; 8 bases match TRBD2. With V trimmed by 1 base and J by 6 bases, 10 bases remained unmatched. CDR3 length: 17 residues. In germline, CDR1 is SGHTA, CDR2 FQGNSA.

The chain has TRBV28 and TRBJ1-1; D gene uncertain. Trimming pared 6 bases from V and 0 bases from J, leaving 11 bases between. CDR1 and CDR2 from the germline V gene are MDHEN and SYDVKM. The CDR3 totals 14 residues. The CDR3 sequence is CASRQGRMNTEAFF. CDR3 coding DNA: TGTGCCAGCAGGCAAGGACGTATGAACACTGAAGCTTTCTTT.

Only one count was recorded for this clone. The V call is TRBV4-3, the J call TRBJ1-2; tentatively, D is TRBD1 (5 bases). In germline, CDR1 is LGHNA, CDR2 YSLEER. V was shortened by 3 bases and J by 8 bases, with 19 bases between the two germline ends. The CDR3 extends over 15 amino acids. This CDR3 is CASSQAWDGGYGYTF. The CDR3 coding sequence is TGCGCCAGCAGCCAGGCTTGGGACGGAGGGTACGGCTACACCTTC.

This clone has just one count. The CDR3 protein is CASSGDRGRAGNSPLHF. CDR3 nucleotides: TGTGCCAGCAGCGGGGACAGGGGGCGAGCCGGGAATTCACCCCTCCACTTT. V usage is TRBV27 and J usage is TRBJ1-6; 12 bases match TRBD1. The V gene's germline CDR1 is MNHEY and CDR2 SMNVEV (reference sequence). Unmatched junction bases numbered 10, after V lost 6 bases and J lost 7 bases. There are 17 residues in the CDR3.

The rearrangement joins TRBV10-3 to TRBJ2-2, with TRBD2 matching over 14 bases. V lost 11 bases and J lost 4; bases outside the gene matches: 3. Germline lookup yields CDR1 ENHRY and CDR2 SYGVKD. The CDR3 sequence is 14 residues long. The DNA of the CDR3 is TGTGCCGCGACTAGCGGGAGGGCCACCGGGGAGCTGTTTTTT. Encoded protein: CAATSGRATGELFF.

The V gene is TRBV11-2, the J gene TRBJ2-1; 10 positions match TRBD2. The CDR3 has 15 amino acids. After removal of 1 base from V and 7 bases from J, the junction contained 4 bases not matched to a gene. Germline loops: CDR1 SGHAT, CDR2 FQNNGV. The chain's CDR3 is CASSLGTSGLNEQFF. The CDR3 DNA reads as TGTGCCAGCAGCTTAGGGACTAGCGGACTGAATGAGCAGTTCTTC.

This clone has a single count. The genes are TRBV27 and TRBJ2-1; D possibly corresponds to TRBD2 (6 bases). This CDR3 contains 14 residues. V was cut by 7 bases and J by 3 bases, with 13 bases left in between. Per germline, CDR1 MNHEY and CDR2 SMNVEV (reference sequence). The CDR3 spells CASTRWTNYNEQFF. The CDR3 DNA reads TGTGCCAGCACTCGGTGGACTAACTACAATGAGCAGTTCTTC.

CDR3 in amino acids: CASSLSGTFTAGANVLTF. The CDR3 DNA reads as TGTGCCAGCAGTCTCTCAGGGACATTTACAGCTGGGGCCAACGTCCTGACTTTC. The V and J genes are TRBV28 and TRBJ2-6; tentatively, D is TRBD1 (6 bases). V lost 5 bases and J 2 bases, leaving 19 bases between the germline ends. Germline assignment: CDR1 MDHEN and CDR2 SYDVKM. This CDR3 spans 18 amino acids.